The clone carrying this TCR beta chain was seen more than once but under ten times. Antigen specificity is unknown. The sample comes from a study of glioma-infiltrating T cells after dendritic cell vaccination. General study results and limits: TCR clonality showed no direct relationship with survival.

The data were produced by immunoSEQ multiplex PCR, yet TCRdb's version contains in-frame clones alone and is incomplete. Of tens of thousands of clones listed, roughly 82% are singletons. The germline V gene encodes CDR1 MNHEY and CDR2 SMNVEV (reference sequence). V was shortened by 6 bases and J by 4 bases, with 17 bases between the two germline ends. The CDR3 runs 15 residues. Material: blood, obtained before dendritic cell vaccination. This TCR came from a human donor with glioblastoma. J is TRBJ2-3 and V is TRBV27; D remains unclear. The CDR3 spells CASSPNQLTSDTQYF. As DNA, the CDR3 is TGTGCCAGCAGCCCGAACCAACTAACCTCAGATACGCAGTATTTT.